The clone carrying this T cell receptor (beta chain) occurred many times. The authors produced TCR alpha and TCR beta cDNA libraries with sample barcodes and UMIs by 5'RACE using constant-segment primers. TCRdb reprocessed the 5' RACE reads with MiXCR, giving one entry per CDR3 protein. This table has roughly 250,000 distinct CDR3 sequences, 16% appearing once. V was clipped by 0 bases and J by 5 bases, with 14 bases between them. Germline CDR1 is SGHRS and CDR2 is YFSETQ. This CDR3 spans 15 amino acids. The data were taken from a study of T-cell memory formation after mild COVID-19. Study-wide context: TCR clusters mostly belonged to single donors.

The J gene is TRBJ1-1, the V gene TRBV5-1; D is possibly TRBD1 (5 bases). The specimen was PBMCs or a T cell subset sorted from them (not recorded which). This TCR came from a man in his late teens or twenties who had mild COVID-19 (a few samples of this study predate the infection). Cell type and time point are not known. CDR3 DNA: TGCGCCAGCAGCTTGGACGTCGGGGGTGTGACTGAAGCTTTCTTT. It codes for CASSLDVGGVTEAFF.